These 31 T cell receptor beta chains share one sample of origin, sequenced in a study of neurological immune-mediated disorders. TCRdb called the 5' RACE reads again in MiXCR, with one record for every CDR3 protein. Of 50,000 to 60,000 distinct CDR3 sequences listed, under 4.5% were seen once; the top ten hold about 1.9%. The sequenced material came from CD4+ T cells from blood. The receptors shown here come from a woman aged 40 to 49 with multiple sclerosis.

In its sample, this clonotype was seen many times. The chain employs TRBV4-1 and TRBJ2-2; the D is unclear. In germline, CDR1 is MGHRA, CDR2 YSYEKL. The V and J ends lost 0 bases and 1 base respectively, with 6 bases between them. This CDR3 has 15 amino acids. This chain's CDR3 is CASSQERQNTGELFF. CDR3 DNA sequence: TGCGCCAGCAGCCAAGAAAGACAGAACACCGGGGAGCTGTTTTTT.

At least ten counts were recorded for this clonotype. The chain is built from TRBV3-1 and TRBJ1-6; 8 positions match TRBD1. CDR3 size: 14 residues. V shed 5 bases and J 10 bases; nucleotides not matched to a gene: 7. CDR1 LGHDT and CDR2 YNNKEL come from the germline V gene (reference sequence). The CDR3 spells CASSASQGASPLHF. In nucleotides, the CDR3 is TGTGCCAGCAGCGCAAGCCAGGGGGCCTCACCCCTCCACTTT.

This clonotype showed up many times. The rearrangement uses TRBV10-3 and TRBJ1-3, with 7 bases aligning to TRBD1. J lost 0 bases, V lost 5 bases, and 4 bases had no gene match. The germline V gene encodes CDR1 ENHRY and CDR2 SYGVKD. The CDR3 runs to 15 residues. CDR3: CAISPPGGSGNTIYF. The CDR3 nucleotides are TGTGCCATCAGTCCCCCAGGGGGCTCTGGAAACACCATATATTTT.

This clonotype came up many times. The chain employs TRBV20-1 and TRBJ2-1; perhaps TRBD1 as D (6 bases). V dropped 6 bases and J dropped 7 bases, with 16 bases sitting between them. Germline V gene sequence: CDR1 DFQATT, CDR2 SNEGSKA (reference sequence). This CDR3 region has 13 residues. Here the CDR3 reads CSAWGPVGNEQFF. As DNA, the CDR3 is TGCAGTGCCTGGGGGCCGGTGGGGAATGAGCAGTTCTTC.

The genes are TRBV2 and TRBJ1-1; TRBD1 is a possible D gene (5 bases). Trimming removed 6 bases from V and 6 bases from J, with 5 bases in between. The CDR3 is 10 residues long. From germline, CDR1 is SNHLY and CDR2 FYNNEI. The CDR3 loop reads CASRTAEAFF. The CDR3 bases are TGTGCCAGCAGGACAGCTGAAGCTTTCTTT.

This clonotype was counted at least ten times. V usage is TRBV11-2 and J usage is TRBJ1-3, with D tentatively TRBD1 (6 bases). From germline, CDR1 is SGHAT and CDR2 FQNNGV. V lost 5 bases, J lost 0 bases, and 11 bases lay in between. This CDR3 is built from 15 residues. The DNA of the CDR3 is TGTGCCAGCAGCATCGGACAGTCCTCTGGAAACACCATATATTTT. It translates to CASSIGQSSGNTIYF.

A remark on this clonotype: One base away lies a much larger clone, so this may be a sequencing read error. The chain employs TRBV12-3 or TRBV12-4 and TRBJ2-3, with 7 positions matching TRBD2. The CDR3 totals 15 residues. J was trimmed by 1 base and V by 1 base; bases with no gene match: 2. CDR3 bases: TGTGCCAGCAGTTTAGACCGGGGGGGCACAGATACGCAGTATTTT. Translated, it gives CASSLDRGGTDTQYF.

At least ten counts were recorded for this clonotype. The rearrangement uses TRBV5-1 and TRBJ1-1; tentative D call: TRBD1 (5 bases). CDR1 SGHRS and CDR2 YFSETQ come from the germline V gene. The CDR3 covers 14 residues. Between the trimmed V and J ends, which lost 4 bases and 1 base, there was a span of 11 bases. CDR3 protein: CASSQGPPNTEAFF. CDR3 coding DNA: TGCGCCAGCAGCCAGGGACCGCCGAACACTGAAGCTTTCTTT.

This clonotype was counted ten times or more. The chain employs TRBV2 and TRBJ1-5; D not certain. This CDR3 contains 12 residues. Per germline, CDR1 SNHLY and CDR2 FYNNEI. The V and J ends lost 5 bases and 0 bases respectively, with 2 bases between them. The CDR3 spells CASSYSNQPQHF. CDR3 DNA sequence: TGTGCCAGCAGTTATAGCAATCAGCCCCAGCATTTT.

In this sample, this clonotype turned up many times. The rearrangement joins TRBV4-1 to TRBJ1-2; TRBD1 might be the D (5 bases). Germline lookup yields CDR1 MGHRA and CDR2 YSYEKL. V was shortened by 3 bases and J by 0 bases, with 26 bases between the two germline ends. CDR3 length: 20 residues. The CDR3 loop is CASSHWTGGGRQGTNYGYTF. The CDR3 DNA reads TGCGCCAGCAGCCATTGGACTGGGGGGGGGAGGCAAGGAACTAACTATGGCTACACCTTC.

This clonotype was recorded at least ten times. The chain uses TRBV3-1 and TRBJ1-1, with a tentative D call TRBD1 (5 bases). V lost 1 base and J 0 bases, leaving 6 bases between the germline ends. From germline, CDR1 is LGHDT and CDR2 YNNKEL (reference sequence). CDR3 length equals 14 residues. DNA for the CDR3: TGTGCCAGCAGCCAAGGACAGCTGAACACTGAAGCTTTCTTT. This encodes CASSQGQLNTEAFF.

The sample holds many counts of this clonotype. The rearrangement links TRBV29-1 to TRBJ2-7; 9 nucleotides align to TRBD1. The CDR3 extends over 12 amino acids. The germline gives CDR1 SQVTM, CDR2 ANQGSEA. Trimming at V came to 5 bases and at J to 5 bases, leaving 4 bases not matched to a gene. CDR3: CSVPTGGDEQYF. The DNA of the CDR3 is TGCAGCGTTCCAACAGGGGGCGACGAGCAGTACTTC.

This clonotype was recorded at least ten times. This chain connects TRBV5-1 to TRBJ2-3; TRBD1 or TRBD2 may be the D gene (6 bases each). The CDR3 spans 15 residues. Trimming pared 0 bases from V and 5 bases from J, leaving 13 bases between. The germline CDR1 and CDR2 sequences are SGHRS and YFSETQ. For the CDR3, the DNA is TGCGCCAGCAGCTTGGCTACAGGGACTGGAGATACGCAGTATTTT. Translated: CASSLATGTGDTQYF.

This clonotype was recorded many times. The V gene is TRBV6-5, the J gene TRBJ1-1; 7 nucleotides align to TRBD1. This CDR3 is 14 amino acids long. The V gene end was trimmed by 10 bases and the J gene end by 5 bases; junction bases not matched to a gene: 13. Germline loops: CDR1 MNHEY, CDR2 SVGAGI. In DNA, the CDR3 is TGTGCCATCACCCCCGACAGGGTAAGGACTGAAGCTTTCTTT. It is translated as CAITPDRVRTEAFF.

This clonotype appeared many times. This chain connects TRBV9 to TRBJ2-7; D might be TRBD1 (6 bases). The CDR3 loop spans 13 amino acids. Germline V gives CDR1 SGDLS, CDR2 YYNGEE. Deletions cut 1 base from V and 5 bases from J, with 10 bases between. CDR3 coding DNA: TGTGCCAGCAGCGTATCACAGGGCCACGAGCAGTACTTC. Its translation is CASSVSQGHEQYF.

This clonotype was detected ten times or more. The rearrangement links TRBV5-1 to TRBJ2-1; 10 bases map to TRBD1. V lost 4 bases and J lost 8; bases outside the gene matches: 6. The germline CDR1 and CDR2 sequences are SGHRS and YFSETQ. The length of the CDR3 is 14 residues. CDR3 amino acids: CASSAGTGEDEQFF. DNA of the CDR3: TGCGCCAGCAGCGCTGGGACAGGGGAGGATGAGCAGTTCTTC.

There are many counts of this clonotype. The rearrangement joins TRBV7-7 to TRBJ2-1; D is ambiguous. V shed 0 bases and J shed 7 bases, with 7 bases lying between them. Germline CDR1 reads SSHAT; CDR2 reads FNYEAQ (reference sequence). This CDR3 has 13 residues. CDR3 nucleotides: TGTGCCAGCAGCTTAGCGCGTGATAATGAGCAGTTCTTC. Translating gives CASSLARDNEQFF.

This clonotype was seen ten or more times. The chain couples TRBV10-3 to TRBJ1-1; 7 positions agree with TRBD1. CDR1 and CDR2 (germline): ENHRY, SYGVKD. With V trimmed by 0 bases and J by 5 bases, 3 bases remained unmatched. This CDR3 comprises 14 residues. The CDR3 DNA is TGTGCCATCAGTGAGTCACAGGGGCGAACTGAAGCTTTCTTT. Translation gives CAISESQGRTEAFF.

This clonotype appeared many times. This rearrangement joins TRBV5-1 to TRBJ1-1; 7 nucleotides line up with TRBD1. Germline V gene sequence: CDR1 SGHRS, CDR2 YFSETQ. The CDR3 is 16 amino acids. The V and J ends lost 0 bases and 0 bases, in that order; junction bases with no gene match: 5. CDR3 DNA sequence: TGCGCCAGCAGCTTGGCGGACAGGACCCTGAACACTGAAGCTTTCTTT. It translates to CASSLADRTLNTEAFF.

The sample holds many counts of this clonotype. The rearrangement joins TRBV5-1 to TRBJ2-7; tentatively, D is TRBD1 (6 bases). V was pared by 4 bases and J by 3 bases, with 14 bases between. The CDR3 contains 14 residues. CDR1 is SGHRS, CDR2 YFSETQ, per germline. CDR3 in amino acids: CASSQNGQLYEQYF. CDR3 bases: TGCGCCAGCAGCCAAAACGGACAGCTCTACGAGCAGTACTTC.

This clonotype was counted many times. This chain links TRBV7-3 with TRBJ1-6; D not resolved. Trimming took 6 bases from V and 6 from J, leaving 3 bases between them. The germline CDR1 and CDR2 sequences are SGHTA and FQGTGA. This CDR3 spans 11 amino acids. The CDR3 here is CASRVNSPLHF. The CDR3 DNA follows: TGTGCCAGCAGGGTTAATTCACCCCTCCACTTT.

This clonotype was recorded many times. The DNA of the CDR3 is TGTGCCAGCAGCCCTCCGGGAGCTTTTGATTTGGGGGCCAACGTCCTGACTTTC. Its protein product is CASSPPGAFDLGANVLTF. The V call is TRBV4-2, the J call TRBJ2-6; D might be TRBD2 (6 bases). Germline-derived CDR1 and CDR2 are LGHNA and YNFKEQ. The V end was cut by 4 bases, the J end by 4 bases, with 20 bases between. CDR3 length: 18 amino acids.

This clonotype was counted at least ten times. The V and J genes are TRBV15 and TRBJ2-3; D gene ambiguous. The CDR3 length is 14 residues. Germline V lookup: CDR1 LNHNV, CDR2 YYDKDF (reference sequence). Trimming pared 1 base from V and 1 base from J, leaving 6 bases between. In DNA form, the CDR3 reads TGTGCCACCAGCAGAGTTGATGGCACAGATACGCAGTATTTT. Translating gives CATSRVDGTDTQYF.

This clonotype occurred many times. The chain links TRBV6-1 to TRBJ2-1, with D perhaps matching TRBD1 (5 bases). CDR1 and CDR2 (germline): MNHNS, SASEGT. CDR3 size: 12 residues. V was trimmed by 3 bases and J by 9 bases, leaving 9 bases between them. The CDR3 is CASSDPDSEQFF. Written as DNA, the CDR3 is TGTGCCAGCAGTGACCCCGACAGTGAGCAGTTCTTC.

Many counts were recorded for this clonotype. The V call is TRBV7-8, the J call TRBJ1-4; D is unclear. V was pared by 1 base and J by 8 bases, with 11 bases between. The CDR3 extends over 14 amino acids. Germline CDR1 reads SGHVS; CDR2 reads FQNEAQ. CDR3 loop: CASSLVRDLEKLFF. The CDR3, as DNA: TGTGCCAGCAGCTTAGTGAGGGATTTGGAAAAACTGTTTTTT.

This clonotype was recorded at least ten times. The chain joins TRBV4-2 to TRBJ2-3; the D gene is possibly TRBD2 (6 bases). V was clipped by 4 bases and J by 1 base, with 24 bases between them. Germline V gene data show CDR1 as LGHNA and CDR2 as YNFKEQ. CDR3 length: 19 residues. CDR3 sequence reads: CASSPSSFAGTSRTDTQYF. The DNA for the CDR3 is TGTGCCAGCAGCCCCAGTTCGTTTGCCGGGACTTCCCGCACAGATACGCAGTATTTT.

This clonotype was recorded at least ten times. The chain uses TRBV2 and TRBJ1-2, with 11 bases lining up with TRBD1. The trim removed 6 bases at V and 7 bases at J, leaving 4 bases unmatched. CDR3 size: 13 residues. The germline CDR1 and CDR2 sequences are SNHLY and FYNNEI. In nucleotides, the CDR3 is TGTGCCAGCAGAGGACAGGGGGCGGGTGGCTACACCTTC. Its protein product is CASRGQGAGGYTF.

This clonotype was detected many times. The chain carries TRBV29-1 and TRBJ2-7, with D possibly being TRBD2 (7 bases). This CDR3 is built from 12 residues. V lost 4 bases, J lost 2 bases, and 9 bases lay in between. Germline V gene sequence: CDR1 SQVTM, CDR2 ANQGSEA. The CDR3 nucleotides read TGCAGCGTTGGGGGGGGGCCCTACGAGCAGTACTTC. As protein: CSVGGGPYEQYF.

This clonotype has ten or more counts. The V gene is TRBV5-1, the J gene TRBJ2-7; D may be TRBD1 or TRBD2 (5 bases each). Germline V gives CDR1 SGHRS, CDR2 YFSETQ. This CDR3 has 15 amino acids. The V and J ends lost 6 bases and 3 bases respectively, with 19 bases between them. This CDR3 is CASNSGTGGIYEQYF. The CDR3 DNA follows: TGCGCCAGCAACTCGGGGACGGGCGGAATCTACGAGCAGTACTTC. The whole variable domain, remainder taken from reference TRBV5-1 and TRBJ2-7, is KAGVTQTPRYLIKTRGQQVTLSCSPISGHRSVSWYQQTPGQGLQFLFEYFSETQRNKGNFPGRFSGRQFSNSRSEMNVSTLELGDSALYLCASNSGTGGIYEQYFGPGTRLTVT.

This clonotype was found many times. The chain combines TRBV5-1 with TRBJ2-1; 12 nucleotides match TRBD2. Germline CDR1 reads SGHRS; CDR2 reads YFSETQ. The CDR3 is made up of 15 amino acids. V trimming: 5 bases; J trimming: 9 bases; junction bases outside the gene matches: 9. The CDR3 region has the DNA TGCGCCAGCAGGAATCCTAGCGGGGGGGGTATTGAGCAGTTCTTC. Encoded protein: CASRNPSGGGIEQFF.

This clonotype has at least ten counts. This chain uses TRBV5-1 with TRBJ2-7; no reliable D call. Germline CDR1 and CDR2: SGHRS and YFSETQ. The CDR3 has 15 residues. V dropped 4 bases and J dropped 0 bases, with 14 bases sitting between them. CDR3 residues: CASSPGGSRSYEQYF. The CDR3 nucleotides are TGCGCCAGCAGCCCGGGTGGCTCACGCTCCTACGAGCAGTACTTC.